This TCR beta chain is from a study of T-cell reconstitution after alpha-beta-depleted transplantation in children. General study results and limits: Some patients showed high day-60 TCRbeta diversity, which derived from surviving recipient T cells and thymic progenitors. Alpha-beta T cells about two months after transplant reportedly derived from several hundred expanded graft clones.

Note on this clonotype: What it binds is not known.

V shed 5 bases and J shed 5 bases, with 17 bases lying between them. The CDR3 is 15 amino acids. Unique molecular identifiers were incorporated when the TCRbeta library was constructed. TCRdb analysed the PCR reads with MiXCR anew, one entry per CDR3 protein. The sample lists fewer than 550,000 distinct CDR3 sequences; under 20% were seen once. The V and J genes are TRBV12-3 or TRBV12-4 and TRBJ2-3, with D possibly TRBD1 on 5 matching bases. The sequencing used PBMCs, mostly from graft donor cells, collected 360 days after TCRalphabeta/CD19-depleted stem cell transplant. The clonotype originates from a boy under two years old who had a stem cell transplant for Wiskott-Aldrich syndrome, so the T cells may come from the graft donor. CDR3 amino acids: CASSLGSVDRDTQYF. CDR3 in DNA: TGTGCCAGCAGTCTTGGCTCTGTAGACAGAGATACGCAGTATTTT.